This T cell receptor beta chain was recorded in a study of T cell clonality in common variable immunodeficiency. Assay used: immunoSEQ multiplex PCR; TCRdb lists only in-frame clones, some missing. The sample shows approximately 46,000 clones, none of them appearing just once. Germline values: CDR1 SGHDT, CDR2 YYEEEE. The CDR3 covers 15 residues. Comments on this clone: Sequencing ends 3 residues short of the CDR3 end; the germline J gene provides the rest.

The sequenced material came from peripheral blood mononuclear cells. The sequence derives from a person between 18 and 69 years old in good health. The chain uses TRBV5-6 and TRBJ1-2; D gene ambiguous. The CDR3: CASSPPGLVSFDYTF. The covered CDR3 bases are TGTGCCAGCAGCCCACCGGGTCTAGTGTCGTTCGAC.